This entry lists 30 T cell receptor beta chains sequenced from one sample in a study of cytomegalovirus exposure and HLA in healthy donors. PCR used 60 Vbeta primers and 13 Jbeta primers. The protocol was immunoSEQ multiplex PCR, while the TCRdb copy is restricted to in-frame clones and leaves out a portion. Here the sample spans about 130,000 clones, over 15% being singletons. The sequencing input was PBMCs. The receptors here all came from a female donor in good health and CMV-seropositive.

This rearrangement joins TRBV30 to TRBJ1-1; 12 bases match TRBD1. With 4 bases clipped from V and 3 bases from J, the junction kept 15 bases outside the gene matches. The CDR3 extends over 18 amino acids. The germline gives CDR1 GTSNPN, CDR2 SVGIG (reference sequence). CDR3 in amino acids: CAWTRLVGQGAVDTEAFF. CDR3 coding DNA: TGTGCCTGGACCCGCCTTGTGGGACAGGGGGCTGTGGACACTGAAGCTTTCTTT.

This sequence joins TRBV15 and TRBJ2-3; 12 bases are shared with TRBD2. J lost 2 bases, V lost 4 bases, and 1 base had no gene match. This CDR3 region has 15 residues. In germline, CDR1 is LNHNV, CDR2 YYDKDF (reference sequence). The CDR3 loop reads CATSTSGRATDTQYF. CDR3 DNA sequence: TGTGCCACCAGCACTAGCGGGAGGGCCACAGATACGCAGTATTTT.

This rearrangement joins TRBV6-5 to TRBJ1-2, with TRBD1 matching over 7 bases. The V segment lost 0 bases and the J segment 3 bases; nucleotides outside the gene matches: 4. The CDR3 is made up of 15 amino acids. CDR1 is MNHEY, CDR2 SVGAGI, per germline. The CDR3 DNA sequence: TGTGCCAGCAGTTACTCCACAGGGGCCTACTATGGCTACACCTTC. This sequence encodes CASSYSTGAYYGYTF.

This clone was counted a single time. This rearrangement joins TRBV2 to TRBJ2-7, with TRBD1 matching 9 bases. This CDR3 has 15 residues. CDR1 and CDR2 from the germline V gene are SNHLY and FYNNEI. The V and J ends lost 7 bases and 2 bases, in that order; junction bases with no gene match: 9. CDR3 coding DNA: TGTGCCAGCAACCCGCCGGGACAGGGACCCTACGAGCAGTACTTC. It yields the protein CASNPPGQGPYEQYF.

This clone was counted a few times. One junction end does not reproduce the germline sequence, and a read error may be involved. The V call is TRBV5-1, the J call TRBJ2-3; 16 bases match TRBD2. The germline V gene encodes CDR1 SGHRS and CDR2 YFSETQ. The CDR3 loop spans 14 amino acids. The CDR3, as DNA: TGCGCCAGCAGCCAAACACCCGGGACTAGCGGGGGGGGTTTT. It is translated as CASSQTPGTSGGGF.

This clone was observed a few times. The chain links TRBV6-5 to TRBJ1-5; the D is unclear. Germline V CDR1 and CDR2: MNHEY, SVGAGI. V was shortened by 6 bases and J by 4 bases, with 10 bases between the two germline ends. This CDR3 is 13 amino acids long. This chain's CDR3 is CASSEGFNQPQHF. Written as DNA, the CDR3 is TGTGCCAGCAGCGAGGGATTTAATCAGCCCCAGCATTTT.

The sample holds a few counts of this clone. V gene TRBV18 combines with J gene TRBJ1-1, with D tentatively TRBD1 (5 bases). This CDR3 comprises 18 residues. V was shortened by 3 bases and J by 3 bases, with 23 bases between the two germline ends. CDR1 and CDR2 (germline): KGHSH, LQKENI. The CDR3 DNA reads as TGTGCCAGCTCACCTTTTTCGGCCAGGGCCCCAGGAGACACTGAAGCTTTCTTT. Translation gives CASSPFSARAPGDTEAFF. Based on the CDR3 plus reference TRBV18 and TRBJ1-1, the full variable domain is NAGVMQNPRHLVRRRGQEARLRCSPMKGHSHVYWYRQLPEEGLKFMVYLQKENIIDESGMPKERFSAEFPKEGPSILRIQQVVRGDSAAYFCASSPFSARAPGDTEAFFGQGTRLTVV.

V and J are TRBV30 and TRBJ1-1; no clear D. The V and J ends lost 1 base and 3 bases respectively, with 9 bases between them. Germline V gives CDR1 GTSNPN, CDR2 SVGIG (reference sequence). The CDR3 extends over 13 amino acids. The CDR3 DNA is TGTGCCTGGAGTGCCTCAGGATACACTGAAGCTTTCTTT. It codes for CAWSASGYTEAFF.

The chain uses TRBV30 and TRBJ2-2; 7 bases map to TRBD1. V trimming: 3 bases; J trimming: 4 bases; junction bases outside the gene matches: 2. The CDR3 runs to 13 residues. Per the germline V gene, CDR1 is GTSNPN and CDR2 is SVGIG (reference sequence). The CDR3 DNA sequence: TGTGCCTGGAGCCAGGGGGTCACCGGGGAGCTGTTTTTT. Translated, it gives CAWSQGVTGELFF. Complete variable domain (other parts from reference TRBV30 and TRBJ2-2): SQTIHQWPATLVQPVGSPLSLECTVEGTSNPNLYWYRQAAGRGLQLLFYSVGIGQISSEVPQNLSASRPQDRQFILSSKKLLLSDSGFYLCAWSQGVTGELFFGEGSRLTVL.

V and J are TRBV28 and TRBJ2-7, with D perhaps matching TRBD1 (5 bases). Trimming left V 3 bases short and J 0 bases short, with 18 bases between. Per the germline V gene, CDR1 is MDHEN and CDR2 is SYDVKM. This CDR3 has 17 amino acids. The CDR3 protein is CASSLGLTSGSSYEQYF. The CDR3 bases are TGTGCCAGCAGTTTGGGGCTGACATCAGGGTCCTCCTACGAGCAGTACTTC.

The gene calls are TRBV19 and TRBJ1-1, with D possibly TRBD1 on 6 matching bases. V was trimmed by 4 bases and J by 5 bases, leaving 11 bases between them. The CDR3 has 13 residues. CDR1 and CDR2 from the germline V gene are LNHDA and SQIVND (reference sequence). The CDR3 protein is CASSTSTGTEAFF. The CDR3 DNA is TGTGCCAGTAGTACCTCGACAGGAACTGAAGCTTTCTTT.

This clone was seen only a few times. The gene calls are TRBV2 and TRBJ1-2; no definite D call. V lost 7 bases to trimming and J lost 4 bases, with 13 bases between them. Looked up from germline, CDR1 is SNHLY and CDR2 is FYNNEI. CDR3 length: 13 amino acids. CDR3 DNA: TGTGCCAGCATAGCGGACCCCGGCTATGGCTACACCTTC. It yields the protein CASIADPGYGYTF. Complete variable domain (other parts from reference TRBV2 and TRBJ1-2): EPEVTQTPSHQVTQMGQEVILRCVPISNHLYFYWYRQILGQKVEFLVSFYNNEISEKSEIFDDQFSVERPDGSNFTLKIRSTKLEDSAMYFCASIADPGYGYTFGSGTRLTVV.

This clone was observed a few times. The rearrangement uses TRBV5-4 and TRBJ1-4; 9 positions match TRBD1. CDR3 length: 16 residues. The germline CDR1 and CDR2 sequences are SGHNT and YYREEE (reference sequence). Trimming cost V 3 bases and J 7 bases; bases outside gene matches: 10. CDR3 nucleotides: TGTGCCAGCAGCTCTTTCCCGGGACAGGGAGGTGAAAAACTGTTTTTT. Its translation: CASSSFPGQGGEKLFF.

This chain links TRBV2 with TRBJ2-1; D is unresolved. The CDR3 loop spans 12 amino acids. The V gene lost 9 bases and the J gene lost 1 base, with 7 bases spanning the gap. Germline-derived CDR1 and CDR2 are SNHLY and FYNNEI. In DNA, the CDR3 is TGTGCCAGTTGGCCATCCTACAATGAGCAGTTCTTC. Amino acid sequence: CASWPSYNEQFF.

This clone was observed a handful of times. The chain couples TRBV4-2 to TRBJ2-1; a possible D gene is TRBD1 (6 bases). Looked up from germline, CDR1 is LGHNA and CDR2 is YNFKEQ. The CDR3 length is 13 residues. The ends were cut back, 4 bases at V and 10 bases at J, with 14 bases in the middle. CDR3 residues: CASSPTLGAEQFF. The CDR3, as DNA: TGTGCCAGCAGCCCGACCTTGGGGGCGGAGCAGTTCTTC.

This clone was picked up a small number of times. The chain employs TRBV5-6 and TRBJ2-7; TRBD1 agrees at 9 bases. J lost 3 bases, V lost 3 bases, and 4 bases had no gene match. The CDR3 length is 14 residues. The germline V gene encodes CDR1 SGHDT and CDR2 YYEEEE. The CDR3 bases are TGTGCCAGCAGCTCCGGGACAGGGAACTACGAGCAGTACTTC. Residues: CASSSGTGNYEQYF.

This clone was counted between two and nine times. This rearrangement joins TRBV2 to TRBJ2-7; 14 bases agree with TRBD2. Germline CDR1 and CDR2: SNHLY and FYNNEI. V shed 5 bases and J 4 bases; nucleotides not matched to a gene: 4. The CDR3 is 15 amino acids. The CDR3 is CASSPTSGRAYEQYF. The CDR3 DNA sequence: TGTGCCAGCAGTCCGACTAGCGGGAGGGCGTACGAGCAGTACTTC.

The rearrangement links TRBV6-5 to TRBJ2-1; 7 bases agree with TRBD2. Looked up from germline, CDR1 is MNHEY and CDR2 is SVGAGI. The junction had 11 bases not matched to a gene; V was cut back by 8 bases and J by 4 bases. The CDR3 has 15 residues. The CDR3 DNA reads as TGTGCCAGCGCGATAGGAAGGCGGGGGTACAATGAGCAGTTCTTC. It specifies CASAIGRRGYNEQFF.

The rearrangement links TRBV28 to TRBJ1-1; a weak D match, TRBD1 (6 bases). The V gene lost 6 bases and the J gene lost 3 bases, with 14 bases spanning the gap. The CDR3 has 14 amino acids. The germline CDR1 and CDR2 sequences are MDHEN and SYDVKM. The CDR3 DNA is TGTGCCAGCAGCCCCTATAGGGGGTACACTGAAGCTTTCTTT. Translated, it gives CASSPYRGYTEAFF.

For the CDR3, the DNA is TGTGCCAGCAGCCCATCCTTGACTAGTCTCCAATGGCAGTTCTTC. It codes for CASSPSLTSLQWQFF. The J gene is TRBJ2-1, the V gene TRBV11-3, with a tentative D call TRBD2 (6 bases). The CDR3 spans 15 residues. Germline V gene lookup returns CDR1 SGHNT and CDR2 YENEEA. Between the trimmed V and J ends, which lost 5 bases and 12 bases, there was a span of 23 bases.

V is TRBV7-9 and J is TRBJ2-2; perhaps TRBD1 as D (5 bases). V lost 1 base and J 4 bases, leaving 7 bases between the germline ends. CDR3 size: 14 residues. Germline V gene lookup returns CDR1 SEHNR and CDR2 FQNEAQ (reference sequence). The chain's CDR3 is CASSLEDITGELFF. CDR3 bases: TGTGCCAGCAGCTTAGAGGACATCACCGGGGAGCTGTTTTTT.

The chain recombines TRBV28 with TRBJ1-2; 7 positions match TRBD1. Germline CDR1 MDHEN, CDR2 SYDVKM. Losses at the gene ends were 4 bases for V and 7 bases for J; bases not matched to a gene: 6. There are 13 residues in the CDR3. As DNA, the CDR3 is TGTGCCAGCAGTTACCCAGGGGGAGCTGGCTACACCTTC. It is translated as CASSYPGGAGYTF.

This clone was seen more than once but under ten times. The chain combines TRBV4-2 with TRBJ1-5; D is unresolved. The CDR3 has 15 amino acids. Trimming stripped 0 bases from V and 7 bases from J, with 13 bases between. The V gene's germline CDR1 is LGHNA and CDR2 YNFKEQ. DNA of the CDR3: TGTGCCAGCAGCCAAGATTGGCAGGTAAGCCAGCCCCAGCATTTT. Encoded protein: CASSQDWQVSQPQHF.

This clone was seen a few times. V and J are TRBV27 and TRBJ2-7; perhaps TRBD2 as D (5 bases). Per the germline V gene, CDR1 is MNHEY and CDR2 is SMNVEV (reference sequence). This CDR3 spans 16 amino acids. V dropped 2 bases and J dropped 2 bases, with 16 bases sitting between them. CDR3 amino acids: CASSLNRETLAYEQYF. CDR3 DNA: TGTGCCAGCAGTTTAAACCGGGAAACCCTCGCCTACGAGCAGTACTTC.

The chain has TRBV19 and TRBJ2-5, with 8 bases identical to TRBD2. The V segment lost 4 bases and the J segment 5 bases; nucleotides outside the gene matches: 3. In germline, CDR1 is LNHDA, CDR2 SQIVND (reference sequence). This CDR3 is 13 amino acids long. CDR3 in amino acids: CASSRRGAETQYF. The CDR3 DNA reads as TGTGCCAGTAGTAGGCGGGGGGCCGAGACCCAGTACTTC.

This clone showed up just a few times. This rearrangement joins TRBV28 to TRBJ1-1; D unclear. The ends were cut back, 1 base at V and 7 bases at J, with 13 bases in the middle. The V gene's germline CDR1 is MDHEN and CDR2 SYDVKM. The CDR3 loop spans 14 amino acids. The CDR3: CASSLLTETGEAFF. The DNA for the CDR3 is TGTGCCAGCAGTTTATTGACGGAAACGGGTGAAGCTTTCTTT.

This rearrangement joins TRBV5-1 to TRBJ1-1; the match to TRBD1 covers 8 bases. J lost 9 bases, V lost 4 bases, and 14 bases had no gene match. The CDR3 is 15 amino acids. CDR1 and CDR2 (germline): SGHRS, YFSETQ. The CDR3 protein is CASSQRQGTQGKAFF. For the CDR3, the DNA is TGCGCCAGCAGCCAACGACAGGGGACGCAGGGCAAAGCTTTCTTT. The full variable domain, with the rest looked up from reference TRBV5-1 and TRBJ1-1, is KAGVTQTPRYLIKTRGQQVTLSCSPISGHRSVSWYQQTPGQGLQFLFEYFSETQRNKGNFPGRFSGRQFSNSRSEMNVSTLELGDSALYLCASSQRQGTQGKAFFGQGTRLTVV.

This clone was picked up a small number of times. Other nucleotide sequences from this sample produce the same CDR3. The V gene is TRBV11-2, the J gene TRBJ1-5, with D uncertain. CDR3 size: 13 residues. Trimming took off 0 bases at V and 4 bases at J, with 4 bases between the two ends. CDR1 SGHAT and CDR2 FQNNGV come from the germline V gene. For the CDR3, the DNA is TGTGCCAGCAGCTTAGACAGGAATCAGCCCCAGCATTTT. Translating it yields CASSLDRNQPQHF.

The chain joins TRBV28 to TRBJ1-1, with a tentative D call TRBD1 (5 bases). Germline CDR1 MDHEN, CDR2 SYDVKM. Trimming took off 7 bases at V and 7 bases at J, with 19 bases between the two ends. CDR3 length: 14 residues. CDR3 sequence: CASTPVAGMDEAFF. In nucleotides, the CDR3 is TGTGCCAGCACCCCGGTTGCAGGGATGGATGAAGCTTTCTTT.

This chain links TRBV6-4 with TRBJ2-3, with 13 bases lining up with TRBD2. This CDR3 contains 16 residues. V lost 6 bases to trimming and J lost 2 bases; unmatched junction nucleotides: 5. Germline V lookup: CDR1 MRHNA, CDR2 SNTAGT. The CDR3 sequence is CASSRTSGGATDTQYF. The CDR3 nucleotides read TGTGCCAGCAGCAGAACTAGCGGGGGGGCCACAGATACGCAGTATTTT.